This T cell receptor beta chain was identified in a study of blood T cell repertoires in COVID-19. Study summary: Whether acute or convalescent, the COVID-19 samples came from the United States, Italy and Spain.

This CDR3 has 13 amino acids. V was cut by 8 bases and J by 7 bases, with 15 bases left in between. Data came from immunoSEQ multiplex PCR; TCRdb stores just in-frame clones and leaves some out. Here the sample spans 300,000 or so clones, approximately 83% being singletons. The chain links TRBV12-3 or TRBV12-4 to TRBJ2-1, with D perhaps TRBD2 (5 bases). The sample taken for sequencing was PBMCs or T cells enriched from blood (not recorded which). The receptor was derived from a middle-aged woman with acute COVID-19. The CDR3 DNA is TGTGCCAGCCTTAAGACTATTTCAAATGAGCAGTTCTTC. Its translation is CASLKTISNEQFF.